Presented here are 14 T cell receptor beta chains from one specimen sequenced in a study of blood T cell repertoires in COVID-19 (dated by TCRdb to 2020 to 2022). The receptor library was made with the immunoSEQ multiplex PCR assay. TCRdb carries this immuneACCESS record with in-frame sequences only. Its versions omit some clonotypes, under half of them owing to an unresolved V gene in the studies checked, with the rest unexplained. The sample table contains approximately 97,000 clones; only one count was recorded for more than 85% of them. The leading ten clones occupy about 3.9% of the sample. The sequenced material came from peripheral blood. These receptors were taken from a man aged 18-30 years with acute or convalescent COVID-19.

The rearrangement joins TRBV4-2 to TRBJ2-2; the D gene is possibly TRBD2 (6 bases). V lost 5 bases and J lost 1, with 11 bases in between. The germline V gene encodes CDR1 LGHNA and CDR2 YNFKEQ. The CDR3 is 15 amino acids. The CDR3, as DNA: TGTGCCAGCAGCTCCGGGACTCAGAACACCGGGGAGCTGTTTTTT. It encodes CASSSGTQNTGELFF.

A note on this clone: Other DNA sequences of this sample code for an identical CDR3. The chain combines TRBV9 with TRBJ1-3; D is unresolved. Looked up from germline, CDR1 is SGDLS and CDR2 is YYNGEE. The CDR3 length is 14 residues. Deletions cut 0 bases from V and 0 bases from J, with 4 bases between. CDR3: CASSVGLSGNTIYF. DNA of the CDR3: TGTGCCAGCAGCGTAGGGCTCTCTGGAAACACCATATATTTT.

This chain's CDR3 is CASSLGQGLSTDTQYF. In DNA, the CDR3 is TGTGCCAGCTCATTGGGACAGGGGCTATCCACAGATACGCAGTATTTT. The chain joins TRBV18 to TRBJ2-3; 10 bases are shared with TRBD1. Germline CDR1 is KGHSH and CDR2 is LQKENI. The V segment lost 5 bases and the J segment 2 bases; nucleotides outside the gene matches: 7. The CDR3 consists of 16 residues.

The chain combines TRBV21-1 with TRBJ1-2; TRBD1, as called in the table, went unchecked against the DNA. TRBV21-1 corresponds to a pseudogene. CDR3 length equals 19 residues. Written as DNA, the CDR3 is TGTGCCAGCAGCAAAGATTGGAGGACAGCACCCTCGGGCAACTATGGCTACACCTTC. Protein sequence: CASSKDWRTAPSGNYGYTF.

The chain is built from TRBV5-1 and TRBJ1-1; weak D call: TRBD1 (6 bases). Per germline, CDR1 SGHRS and CDR2 YFSETQ. The CDR3 consists of 15 residues. Between the trimmed V and J ends, which lost 0 bases and 1 base, there was a span of 10 bases. CDR3 residues: CASSLEIRGNTEAFF. Here the CDR3 DNA reads TGCGCCAGCAGCTTGGAAATCAGGGGGAACACTGAAGCTTTCTTT.

J is TRBJ2-4 and V is TRBV5-1, with D perhaps matching TRBD2 (5 bases). From germline, CDR1 is SGHRS and CDR2 YFSETQ. Trimming took 0 bases from V and 1 from J, leaving 20 bases between them. The CDR3 is made up of 19 amino acids. In DNA form, the CDR3 reads TGCGCCAGCAGCTTGGCCGGGGTAATGGGTCTCTCTGCCAAAAACATTCAGTACTTC. As protein: CASSLAGVMGLSAKNIQYF.

The chain uses TRBV27 and TRBJ2-7; TRBD1 might be the D (5 bases). The V end lost 2 bases, the J end lost 3 bases, and 20 bases lay between the germline ends. CDR3 size: 17 residues. Germline V gene sequence: CDR1 MNHEY, CDR2 SMNVEV (reference sequence). CDR3 sequence reads: CASSLNLPTGPHYEQYF. The CDR3 nucleotides read TGTGCCAGCAGTTTAAATCTCCCTACAGGACCGCACTACGAGCAGTACTTC.

The chain is built from TRBV4-1 and TRBJ2-7; D may be TRBD2 (5 bases). The CDR3 is made up of 14 amino acids. Trimming took 4 bases from V and 5 from J, leaving 15 bases between them. Germline V CDR1 and CDR2: MGHRA, YSYEKL. The CDR3 loop is CASSPPGSANEQYF. The CDR3 DNA sequence: TGCGCCAGCAGCCCCCCGGGATCGGCGAACGAGCAGTACTTC.

This sequence joins TRBV19 and TRBJ1-1, with 8 positions matching TRBD1. V lost 5 bases, J lost 7 bases, and 12 bases stayed unmatched. The germline CDR1 and CDR2 sequences are LNHDA and SQIVND (reference sequence). This CDR3 region has 15 residues. The CDR3 DNA follows: TGTGCCAGTAGTTCCGACAGGGGTCGGGTGGATGAAGCTTTCTTT. Translation gives CASSSDRGRVDEAFF. The whole variable domain, filled in from reference TRBV19 and TRBJ1-1, reads DGGITQSPKYLFRKEGQNVTLSCEQNLNHDAMYWYRQDPGQGLRLIYYSQIVNDFQKGDIAEGYSVSREKKESFPLTVTSAQKNPTAFYLCASSSDRGRVDEAFFGQGTRLTVV.

V is TRBV5-4 and J is TRBJ1-2; D ambiguous. V lost 4 bases and J lost 0, with 10 bases in between. This CDR3 region has 14 residues. Germline V gene sequence: CDR1 SGHNT, CDR2 YYREEE (reference sequence). Here the CDR3 DNA reads TGTGCCAGCAGCCTACCTGTTCCTAACTATGGCTACACCTTC. Translating it yields CASSLPVPNYGYTF.

V is TRBV7-2 and J is TRBJ2-5; 11 bases match TRBD2. The CDR3 contains 18 residues. J lost 9 bases, V lost 5 bases, and 20 bases had no gene match. Germline values: CDR1 SGHTA, CDR2 FQGNSA. The CDR3 spells CASSTEWGTSGRQGAQYF. CDR3 in DNA: TGTGCCAGCAGCACGGAATGGGGGACTAGCGGCCGCCAAGGGGCCCAGTACTTC.

This clone was detected a few times. This chain joins TRBV15 and TRBJ1-2; D remains unclear. The CDR3 runs 14 residues. CDR1 LNHNV and CDR2 YYDKDF come from the germline V gene (reference sequence). V was trimmed by 4 bases and J by 8 bases, leaving 17 bases between them. CDR3 loop: CATSNHGEEGGYTF. The DNA for the CDR3 is TGTGCCACCAGCAACCACGGGGAAGAAGGAGGCTACACCTTC.

The gene calls are TRBV29-1 and TRBJ1-3; TRBD1 might be the D (6 bases). Deletions cut 6 bases from V and 5 bases from J, with 14 bases between. CDR3 length equals 13 residues. From germline, CDR1 is SQVTM and CDR2 ANQGSEA. For the CDR3, the DNA is TGCAGCGTGAAGGAGGGGGGGAGAAACACCATATATTTT. It codes for CSVKEGGRNTIYF.

This clone showed up many times. The chain combines TRBV5-1 with TRBJ2-7; TRBD2 matches at 11 bases. The length of the CDR3 is 20 residues. V shed 4 bases and J 6 bases; nucleotides not matched to a gene: 24. Germline V lookup: CDR1 SGHRS, CDR2 YFSETQ. This CDR3 reads CASSRTVTSGSHLGEREQYF. The DNA of the CDR3 is TGCGCCAGCAGCCGAACTGTAACTAGCGGGAGTCATCTAGGGGAGCGCGAGCAGTACTTC.